This record covers a single T cell receptor (beta chain). The germline gives CDR1 MDHEN, CDR2 SYDVKM. Trimming cost V 10 bases and J 4 bases; bases outside gene matches: 11. The CDR3 spans 14 residues. This entry comes from a study of blood T cell repertoires in COVID-19. Looking at the study overall: Whether acute or convalescent, the COVID-19 samples came from the United States, Italy and Spain.

Residents of about 25 US areas, aged roughly 18 to 89 years, made up the participants. As handled by the study authors: Reference gene primer amplification gave nucleated cell count estimates. The assay was immunoSEQ multiplex PCR, and TCRdb's table has in-frame clones only and misses some. The DNA was the basis for D and trimming; V, J and clone size are from that table. Among fewer than 400,000 clones listed, more than 75% were seen once. Sequenced material: PBMCs or T cells enriched from blood (not recorded which). The origin of this receptor is a man aged 30 to 39 who had recovered from COVID-19. The J gene is TRBJ2-3, the V gene TRBV28, with 7 bases matching TRBD2. The CDR3 is CATDGRGEADTQYF. The DNA for the CDR3 is TGTGCCACGGATGGCCGGGGGGAGGCAGATACGCAGTATTTT. Filled out from reference TRBV28 and TRBJ2-3, the complete variable domain reads DVKVTQSSRYLVKRTGEKVFLECVQDMDHENMFWYRQDPGLGLRLIYFSYDVKMKEKGDIPEGYSVSREKKERFSLILESASTNQTSMYLCATDGRGEADTQYFGPGTRLTVL.